What follows are 25 T cell receptor beta chains derived from one specimen sequenced in a study of shared clonotypes between healthy human individuals. TCRdb's copy holds only in-frame clones and misses some; the assay was immunoSEQ multiplex PCR. The sample lists hundreds of thousands of clones, 95% to 97% seen once, with less than 0.12% in the top ten. Naive CD8 cells comprised CD45RO-negative, CCR7-positively selected cells, excluding terminally differentiated effector memory CD45RA+ cells. The specimen was naive CD8+ T cells sorted from blood. The receptors stem from a woman under 40 in good health.

This clone has only one observation. The chain joins TRBV11-3 to TRBJ1-5, with 7 bases that match TRBD1. This CDR3 spans 15 amino acids. The J segment lost 3 bases and the V segment lost 5 bases, leaving 7 bases of the junction unmatched. Germline V gene lookup returns CDR1 SGHNT and CDR2 YENEEA. The chain's CDR3 is CASSQHRGPNQPQHF. As DNA, the CDR3 is TGTGCCAGCAGCCAGCACAGGGGACCCAATCAGCCCCAGCATTTT. Full variable domain (rest looked up from reference TRBV11-3 and TRBJ1-5): EAGVVQSPRYKIIEKKQPVAFWCNPISGHNTLYWYLQNLGQGPELLIRYENEEAVDDSQLPKDRFSAERLKGVDSTLKIQPAELGDSAVYLCASSQHRGPNQPQHFGDGTRLSIL.

V gene TRBV27 combines with J gene TRBJ2-7, with D perhaps TRBD1 or TRBD2 (5 bases each). The CDR3 has 13 residues. V was clipped by 5 bases and J by 4 bases, with 12 bases between them. Germline V gene lookup returns CDR1 MNHEY and CDR2 SMNVEV (reference sequence). CDR3 residues: CASSQGPGYEQYF. The CDR3 bases are TGTGCCAGCAGTCAGGGACCCGGATACGAGCAGTACTTC.

This chain links TRBV5-4 with TRBJ2-1; D call uncertain. Trimming removed 0 bases from V and 6 bases from J, with 7 bases in between. Germline V gene data show CDR1 as SGHNT and CDR2 as YYREEE (reference sequence). CDR3 size: 13 residues. CDR3 protein: CASSLEGFNEQFF. CDR3 nucleotide sequence: TGTGCCAGCAGCTTGGAAGGGTTCAATGAGCAGTTCTTC.

This chain connects TRBV28 to TRBJ1-2; a weak D match, TRBD1 (5 bases). Germline lookup yields CDR1 MDHEN and CDR2 SYDVKM. The CDR3 sequence is 13 residues long. Here the CDR3 DNA reads TGTGTTAGGGGAGGGGCAGCTAACTATGGCTACACCTTC. The encoded protein is CVRGGAANYGYTF.

This clone was detected only once. The V gene is TRBV7-1, the J gene TRBJ2-3, with D hard to call. TRBV7-1 is reported as an ORF; its role is uncertain. The germline V and J ends were trimmed by 4 bases and 6 bases, with 17 bases remaining between them. The CDR3 spans 15 residues. The CDR3: CASSLLPPSTDTQYF. CDR3 DNA: TGTGCCAGCAGCTTATTACCTCCTAGTACTGATACGCAGTATTTT.

The V and J genes are TRBV29-1 and TRBJ2-7; D is perhaps TRBD2 (6 bases). Trimming shortened V by 4 bases and J by 3 bases, and 19 bases separated the two germline ends. CDR1 SQVTM and CDR2 ANQGSEA come from the germline V gene. This CDR3 spans 15 amino acids. Written as DNA, the CDR3 is TGCAGCGTTGGAAAGATTAGCGGACCACTCTACGAGCAGTACTTC. It encodes CSVGKISGPLYEQYF.

Regarding this clone: One junction end disagrees with the germline gene, perhaps due to a read error. The same CDR3 arises from other DNA sequences in this sample as well. The J gene is TRBJ1-2, the V gene TRBV25-1; D gene unclear. CDR1 and CDR2 from the germline V gene are MGHDK and SYGVNS. The CDR3 sequence is 11 residues long. The CDR3 DNA is TGTGCTAGCAGTGATGACAAGGGCTACACCTTC. This gives the protein CASSDDKGYTF.

The chain recombines TRBV27 with TRBJ1-2; 7 bases match TRBD1. The CDR3 is made up of 15 amino acids. J was trimmed by 0 bases and V by 5 bases; bases with no gene match: 6. Germline V lookup: CDR1 MNHEY, CDR2 SMNVEV (reference sequence). The CDR3 spells CASSPSGGANYGYTF. CDR3 nucleotides: TGTGCCAGCAGTCCTTCAGGGGGTGCTAACTATGGCTACACCTTC.

The chain has TRBV30 and TRBJ2-5; D tentatively reads TRBD1 or TRBD2 (5 bases each). This CDR3 contains 12 residues. The ends were cut back, 5 bases at V and 5 bases at J, with 12 bases in the middle. CDR1 is GTSNPN, CDR2 SVGIG, per germline (reference sequence). The CDR3 region is CAWGGTRETQYF. As DNA, the CDR3 is TGTGCCTGGGGTGGGACGCGGGAGACCCAGTACTTC.

The chain links TRBV27 to TRBJ2-2; D is uncertain. V was shortened by 4 bases and J by 0 bases, with 15 bases between the two germline ends. In germline, CDR1 is MNHEY, CDR2 SMNVEV (reference sequence). This CDR3 is built from 17 residues. CDR3 nucleotide sequence: TGTGCCAGCAGTTCAACCTGGATCTCTTCGAACACCGGGGAGCTGTTTTTT. Protein product: CASSSTWISSNTGELFF.

The CDR3 DNA sequence: TGCAGCGTTGAAGACCCCAGCGTGTTGGGTACGCAGTATTTT. Its protein product is CSVEDPSVLGTQYF. The gene calls are TRBV29-1 and TRBJ2-3; D call uncertain. V dropped 0 bases and J dropped 8 bases, with 15 bases sitting between them. The germline V gene encodes CDR1 SQVTM and CDR2 ANQGSEA. The CDR3 sequence is 14 residues long.

This sequence joins TRBV5-8 and TRBJ2-1; no firm D call. V was pared by 1 base and J by 5 bases, with 19 bases between. In germline, CDR1 is SGHTS, CDR2 YDEGEE. The CDR3 runs 17 residues. Written as DNA, the CDR3 is TGTGCCAGCAGCTTGCGTATAGTTCTTATGGTCCACAATGAGCAGTTCTTC. It yields the protein CASSLRIVLMVHNEQFF.

The chain uses TRBV12-5 and TRBJ1-1, with D possibly TRBD1 on 6 matching bases. The V end lost 1 base, the J end lost 0 bases, and 12 bases lay between the germline ends. Germline loops: CDR1 LGHNT, CDR2 FRNRAP. The CDR3 is made up of 16 amino acids. Here the CDR3 reads CASGLGTGSMNTEAFF. The CDR3 nucleotides read TGTGCTAGTGGTTTGGGAACAGGGAGCATGAACACTGAAGCTTTCTTT.

V gene TRBV19 combines with J gene TRBJ2-7; TRBD1 aligns across 7 bases. The germline V gene has CDR1 LNHDA and CDR2 SQIVND (reference sequence). The CDR3 covers 16 residues. After removal of 6 bases from V and 3 bases from J, the junction contained 14 bases not matched to a gene. The CDR3 here is CASSRSGTAINYEQYF. The CDR3 nucleotides read TGTGCCAGTAGCCGCTCCGGGACAGCGATAAACTACGAGCAGTACTTC.

The J gene is TRBJ1-1, the V gene TRBV27, with unresolved D. The germline V and J ends were trimmed by 5 bases and 4 bases, with 14 bases remaining between them. There are 14 residues in the CDR3. In germline, CDR1 is MNHEY, CDR2 SMNVEV (reference sequence). CDR3 sequence: CASSPEGAITEAFF. CDR3 DNA: TGTGCCAGCAGTCCAGAGGGTGCGATCACTGAAGCTTTCTTT.

The gene calls are TRBV7-8 and TRBJ2-7, with 7 bases that match TRBD1. V was clipped by 4 bases and J by 2 bases; unmatched bases: 8. CDR3 length equals 15 residues. Germline CDR1 SGHVS, CDR2 FQNEAQ. The CDR3 is CASSYRQGTTYEQYF. In nucleotides, the CDR3 is TGTGCCAGCAGCTACAGACAGGGCACTACCTACGAGCAGTACTTC.

The chain uses TRBV19 and TRBJ1-2; 9 positions agree with TRBD1. The CDR3 spans 13 residues. CDR1 is LNHDA, CDR2 SQIVND, per germline (reference sequence). The V gene end was trimmed by 4 bases and the J gene end by 8 bases; junction bases not matched to a gene: 5. This chain's CDR3 is CASSTGTGIGYTF. The DNA for the CDR3 is TGTGCCAGTAGTACCGGGACAGGGATCGGCTACACCTTC.

V and J are TRBV5-4 and TRBJ2-1, with TRBD1 identical over 12 bases. The CDR3 loop spans 16 amino acids. Germline CDR1 is SGHNT and CDR2 is YYREEE (reference sequence). V trimming: 4 bases; J trimming: 8 bases; junction bases outside the gene matches: 10. The CDR3 DNA sequence: TGTGCCAGCAGCCCGAGCCGGGACAGGGGGCGGGATGAGCAGTTCTTC. This encodes CASSPSRDRGRDEQFF.

This clone occurred once. The chain has TRBV5-1 and TRBJ1-1; D gene uncertain. Germline CDR1 SGHRS, CDR2 YFSETQ. Trimming left V 4 bases short and J 0 bases short, with 10 bases between. This CDR3 region has 14 residues. CDR3 loop: CASSPGRLNTEAFF. In DNA, the CDR3 is TGCGCCAGCAGCCCGGGGAGATTGAACACTGAAGCTTTCTTT.

The J gene is TRBJ1-2, the V gene TRBV6-1; D unresolved. Per germline, CDR1 MNHNS and CDR2 SASEGT. Trimming removed 1 base from V and 10 bases from J, with 16 bases in between. This CDR3 has 14 amino acids. For the CDR3, the DNA is TGTGCCAGCAGTGAAGGTGACGGACTTCCTTTCTACACCTTC. Translation: CASSEGDGLPFYTF.

V is TRBV2 and J is TRBJ2-7, with TRBD1 matching over 7 bases. The CDR3 totals 13 residues. Trimming removed 6 bases from V and 1 base from J; junction bases left unmatched: 3. Germline V gene sequence: CDR1 SNHLY, CDR2 FYNNEI. CDR3 sequence reads: CASRVRGSYEQYF. CDR3 DNA sequence: TGTGCCAGCAGGGTCAGGGGGTCCTACGAGCAGTACTTC.

The chain couples TRBV6-5 to TRBJ2-3; TRBD1 or TRBD2 may be the D gene (5 bases each). Germline assignment: CDR1 MNHEY and CDR2 SVGAGI. This CDR3 has 13 residues. Trimming stripped 4 bases from V and 6 bases from J, with 11 bases between. CDR3 amino acids: CASSSGPGDTQYF. The CDR3 DNA reads TGTGCCAGCAGTTCGGGACCAGGGGATACGCAGTATTTT.

The rearrangement joins TRBV10-3 to TRBJ2-2; D is tentatively TRBD1 or TRBD2 (5 bases each). The ends were cut back, 2 bases at V and 6 bases at J, with 13 bases in the middle. Germline-derived CDR1 and CDR2 are ENHRY and SYGVKD. This CDR3 region has 15 residues. CDR3 sequence: CAISEVAGTAGELFF. CDR3 nucleotides: TGTGCCATCAGTGAGGTGGCAGGGACGGCCGGGGAGCTGTTTTTT.

The chain joins TRBV6-1 to TRBJ2-1; the match to TRBD1 covers 8 bases. This CDR3 has 15 residues. J was trimmed by 5 bases and V by 4 bases; bases with no gene match: 7. Germline CDR1 reads MNHNS; CDR2 reads SASEGT. The CDR3 sequence: CASSVVTGADNEQFF. CDR3 bases: TGTGCCAGCAGTGTCGTGACAGGGGCGGACAATGAGCAGTTCTTC.

V is TRBV7-9 and J is TRBJ1-1; D unclear. CDR1 is SEHNR, CDR2 FQNEAQ, per germline (reference sequence). The CDR3 totals 17 residues. V dropped 2 bases and J dropped 5 bases, with 21 bases sitting between them. DNA for the CDR3: TGTGCCAGCAGCTTATCGGAGGGTGCAGGAATATCGACTGAAGCTTTCTTT. Its translation: CASSLSEGAGISTEAFF.